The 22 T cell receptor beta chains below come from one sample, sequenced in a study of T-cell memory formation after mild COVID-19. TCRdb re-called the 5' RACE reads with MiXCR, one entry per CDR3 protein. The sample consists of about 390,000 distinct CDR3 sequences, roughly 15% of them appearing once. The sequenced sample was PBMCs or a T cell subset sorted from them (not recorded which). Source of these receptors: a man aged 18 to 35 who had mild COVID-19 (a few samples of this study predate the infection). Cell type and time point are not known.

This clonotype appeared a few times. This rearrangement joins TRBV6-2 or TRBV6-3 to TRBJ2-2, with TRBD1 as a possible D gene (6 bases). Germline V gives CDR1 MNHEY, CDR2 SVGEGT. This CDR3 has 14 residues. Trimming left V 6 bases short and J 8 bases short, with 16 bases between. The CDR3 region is CASSKDSKAGELFF. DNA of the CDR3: TGTGCCAGCAGCAAGGACAGTAAGGCTGGGGAGCTGTTTTTT.

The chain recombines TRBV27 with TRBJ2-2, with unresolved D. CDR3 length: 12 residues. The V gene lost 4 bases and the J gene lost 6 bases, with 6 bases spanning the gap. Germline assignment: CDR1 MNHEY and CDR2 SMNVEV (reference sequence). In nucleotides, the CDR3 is TGTGCCAGCAGTTCAGGAGCCGGGGAGCTGTTTTTT. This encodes CASSSGAGELFF.

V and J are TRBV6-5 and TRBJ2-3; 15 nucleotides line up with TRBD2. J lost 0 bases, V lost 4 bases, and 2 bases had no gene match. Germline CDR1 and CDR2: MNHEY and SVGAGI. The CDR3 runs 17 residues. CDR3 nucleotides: TGTGCCAGCAGTTTCGGACTAGCGGGGGGGAGCACAGATACGCAGTATTTT. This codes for CASSFGLAGGSTDTQYF.

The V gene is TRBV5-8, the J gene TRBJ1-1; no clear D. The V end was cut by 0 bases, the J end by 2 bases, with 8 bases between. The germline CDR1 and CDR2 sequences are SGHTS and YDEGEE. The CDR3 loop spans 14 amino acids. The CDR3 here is CASSLEGSNTEAFF. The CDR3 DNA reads TGTGCCAGCAGCTTGGAAGGGAGTAACACTGAAGCTTTCTTT.

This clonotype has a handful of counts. The DNA of the CDR3 is TGTGCCACCAGCAGAGAGGGGGTCTATAGCAATCAGCCCCAGCATTTT. Encoded protein: CATSREGVYSNQPQHF. J is TRBJ1-5 and V is TRBV15, with D possibly matching TRBD1 (5 bases). Trimming removed 0 bases from V and 0 bases from J, with 9 bases in between. CDR3 length: 16 amino acids. Germline V gene lookup returns CDR1 LNHNV and CDR2 YYDKDF (reference sequence). Full variable domain (missing parts from reference TRBV15 and TRBJ1-5): DAMVIQNPRYQVTQFGKPVTLSCSQTLNHNVMYWYQQKSSQAPKLLFHYYDKDFNNEADTPDNFQSRRPNTSFCFLDIRSPGLGDTAMYLCATSREGVYSNQPQHFGDGTRLSIL.

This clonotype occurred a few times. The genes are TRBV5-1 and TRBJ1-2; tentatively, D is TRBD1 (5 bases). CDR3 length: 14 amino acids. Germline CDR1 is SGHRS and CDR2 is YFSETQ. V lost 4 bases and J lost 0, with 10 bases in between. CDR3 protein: CASSLTTANYGYTF. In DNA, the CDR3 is TGCGCCAGCAGCCTTACGACAGCTAACTATGGCTACACCTTC.

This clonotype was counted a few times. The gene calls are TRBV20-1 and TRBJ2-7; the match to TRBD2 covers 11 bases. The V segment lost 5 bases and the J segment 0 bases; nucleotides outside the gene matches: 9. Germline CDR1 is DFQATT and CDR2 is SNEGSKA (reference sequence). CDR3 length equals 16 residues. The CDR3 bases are TGCAGTGCTGTCCGCCTAGGGACTAGCGGCTCCTACGAGCAGTACTTC. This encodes CSAVRLGTSGSYEQYF.

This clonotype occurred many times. CDR3: CASSLPWAGMGETQYF. DNA for the CDR3: TGTGCCAGCAGCCTCCCCTGGGCAGGGATGGGAGAGACCCAGTACTTC. V usage is TRBV7-2 and J usage is TRBJ2-5; possible D gene TRBD1, 5 bases. CDR1 SGHTA and CDR2 FQGNSA come from the germline V gene. The CDR3 is 16 amino acids. Trimming left V 5 bases short and J 4 bases short, with 20 bases between.

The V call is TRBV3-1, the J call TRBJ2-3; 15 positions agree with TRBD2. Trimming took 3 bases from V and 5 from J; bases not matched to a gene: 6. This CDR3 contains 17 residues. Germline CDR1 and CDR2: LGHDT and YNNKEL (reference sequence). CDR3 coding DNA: TGTGCCAGCAGCCATAGGACTAGCGGGGGGGGACGAGATACGCAGTATTTT. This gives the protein CASSHRTSGGGRDTQYF.

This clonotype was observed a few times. The CDR3 DNA is TGTGCCAGCAGTCACGACCAGGGACAGGCTGGGGCCAACGTCCTGACTTTC. Translation gives CASSHDQGQAGANVLTF. This chain connects TRBV28 to TRBJ2-6; 8 nucleotides agree with TRBD1. V trimming: 5 bases; J trimming: 2 bases; junction bases outside the gene matches: 8. The CDR3 consists of 17 residues. CDR1 is MDHEN, CDR2 SYDVKM, per germline.

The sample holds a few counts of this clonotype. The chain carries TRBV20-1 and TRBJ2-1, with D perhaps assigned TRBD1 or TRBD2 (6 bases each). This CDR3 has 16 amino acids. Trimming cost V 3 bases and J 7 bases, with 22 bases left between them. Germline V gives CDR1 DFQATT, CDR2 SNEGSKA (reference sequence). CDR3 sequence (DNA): TGCAGTGCTAGGCCGGCCGAACGGGGGCCTGGGAATGAGCAGTTCTTC. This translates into CSARPAERGPGNEQFF.

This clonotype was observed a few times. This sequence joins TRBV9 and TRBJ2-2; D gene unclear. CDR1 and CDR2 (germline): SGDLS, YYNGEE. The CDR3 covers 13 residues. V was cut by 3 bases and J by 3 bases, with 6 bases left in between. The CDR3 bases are TGTGCCAGCAGCGGCGATCACACCGGGGAGCTGTTTTTT. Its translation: CASSGDHTGELFF.

The CDR3 nucleotides read TGTGCCAGGTTTCGCACAGATACGCAGTATTTT. Residues: CARFRTDTQYF. V usage is TRBV7-9 and J usage is TRBJ2-3; D is unclear. The germline V gene has CDR1 SEHNR and CDR2 FQNEAQ (reference sequence). This CDR3 has 11 amino acids. V lost 9 bases and J lost 1, with 5 bases in between.

DNA of the CDR3: TGTGCCAGCAGCCCCCAAGCGGGTAATGCAGATACGCAGTATTTT. This gives the protein CASSPQAGNADTQYF. V gene TRBV7-3 combines with J gene TRBJ2-3; a weak D match, TRBD2 (6 bases). Germline V gene data show CDR1 as SGHTA and CDR2 as FQGTGA. The CDR3 spans 15 residues. The V and J ends lost 5 bases and 4 bases respectively, with 16 bases between them.

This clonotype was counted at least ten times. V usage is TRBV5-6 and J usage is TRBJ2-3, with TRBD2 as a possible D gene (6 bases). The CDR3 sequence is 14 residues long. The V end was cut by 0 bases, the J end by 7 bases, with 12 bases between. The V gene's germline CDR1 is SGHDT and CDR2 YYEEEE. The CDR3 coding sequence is TGTGCCAGCAGCTTGGTTTCGGGGGATTATACGCAGTATTTT. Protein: CASSLVSGDYTQYF.

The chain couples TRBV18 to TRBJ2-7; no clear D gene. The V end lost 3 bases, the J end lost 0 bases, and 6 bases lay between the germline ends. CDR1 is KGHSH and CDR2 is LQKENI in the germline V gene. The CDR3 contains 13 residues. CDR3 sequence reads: CASSPYSSYEQYF. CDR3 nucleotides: TGTGCCAGCTCACCTTACAGCTCCTACGAGCAGTACTTC.

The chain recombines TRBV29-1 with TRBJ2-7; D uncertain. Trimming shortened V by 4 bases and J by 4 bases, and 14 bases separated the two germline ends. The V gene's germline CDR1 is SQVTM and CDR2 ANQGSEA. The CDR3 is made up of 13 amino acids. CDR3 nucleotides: TGCAGCGTTGCTAGGACCCCGCCTTACGAGCAGTACTTC. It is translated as CSVARTPPYEQYF.

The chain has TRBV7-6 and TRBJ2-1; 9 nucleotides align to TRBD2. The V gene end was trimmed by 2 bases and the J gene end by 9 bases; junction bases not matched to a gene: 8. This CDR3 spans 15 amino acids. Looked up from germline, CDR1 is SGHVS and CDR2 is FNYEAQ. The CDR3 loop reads CASSLLGGGEGEQFF. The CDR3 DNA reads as TGTGCCAGCAGCTTACTCGGCGGGGGGGAAGGTGAGCAGTTCTTC.

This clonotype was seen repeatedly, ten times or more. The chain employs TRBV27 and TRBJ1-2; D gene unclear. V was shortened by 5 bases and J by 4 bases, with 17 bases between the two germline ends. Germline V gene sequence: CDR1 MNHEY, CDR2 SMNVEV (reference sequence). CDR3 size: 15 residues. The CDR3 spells CASSPAPTTAYGYTF. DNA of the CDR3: TGTGCCAGCAGTCCTGCCCCGACGACGGCCTATGGCTACACCTTC.

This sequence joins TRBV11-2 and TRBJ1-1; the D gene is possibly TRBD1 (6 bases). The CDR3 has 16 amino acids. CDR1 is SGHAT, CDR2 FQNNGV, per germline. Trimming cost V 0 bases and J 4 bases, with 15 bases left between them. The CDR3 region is CASSLDWAGAGTEAFF. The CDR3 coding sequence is TGTGCCAGCAGCTTAGATTGGGCGGGGGCAGGCACTGAAGCTTTCTTT.

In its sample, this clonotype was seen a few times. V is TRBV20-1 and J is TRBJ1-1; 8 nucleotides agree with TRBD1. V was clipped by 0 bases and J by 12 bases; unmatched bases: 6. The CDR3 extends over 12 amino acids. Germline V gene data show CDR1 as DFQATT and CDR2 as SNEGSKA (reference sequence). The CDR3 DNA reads TGCAGTGCTAGAGACAGGGGGCCCGAGACTTTCTTT. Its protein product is CSARDRGPETFF.

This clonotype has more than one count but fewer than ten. The CDR3 protein is CASSLDAGAQETQYF. The CDR3 DNA sequence: TGTGCCAGCAGCTTAGATGCAGGGGCCCAAGAGACCCAGTACTTC. V gene TRBV7-9 combines with J gene TRBJ2-5; D may be TRBD1 (6 bases). Germline CDR1 is SEHNR and CDR2 is FQNEAQ (reference sequence). The V and J ends lost 1 base and 1 base respectively, with 10 bases between them. This CDR3 is built from 15 residues.